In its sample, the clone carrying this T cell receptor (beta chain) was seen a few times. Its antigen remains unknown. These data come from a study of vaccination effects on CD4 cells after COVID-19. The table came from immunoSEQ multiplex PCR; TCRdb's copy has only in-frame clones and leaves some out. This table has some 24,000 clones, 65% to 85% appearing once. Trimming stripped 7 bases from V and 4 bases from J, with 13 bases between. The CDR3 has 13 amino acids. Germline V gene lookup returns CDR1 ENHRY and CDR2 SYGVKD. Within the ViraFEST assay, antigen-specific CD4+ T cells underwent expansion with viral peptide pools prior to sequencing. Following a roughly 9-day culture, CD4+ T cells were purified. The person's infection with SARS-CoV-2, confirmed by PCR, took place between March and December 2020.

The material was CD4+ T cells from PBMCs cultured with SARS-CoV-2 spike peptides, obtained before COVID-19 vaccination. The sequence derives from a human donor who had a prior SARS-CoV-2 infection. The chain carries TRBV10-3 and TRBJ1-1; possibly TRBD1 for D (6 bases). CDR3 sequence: CAINLGGGTEAFF. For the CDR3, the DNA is TGTGCCATCAACCTAGGGGGGGGCACTGAAGCTTTCTTT.